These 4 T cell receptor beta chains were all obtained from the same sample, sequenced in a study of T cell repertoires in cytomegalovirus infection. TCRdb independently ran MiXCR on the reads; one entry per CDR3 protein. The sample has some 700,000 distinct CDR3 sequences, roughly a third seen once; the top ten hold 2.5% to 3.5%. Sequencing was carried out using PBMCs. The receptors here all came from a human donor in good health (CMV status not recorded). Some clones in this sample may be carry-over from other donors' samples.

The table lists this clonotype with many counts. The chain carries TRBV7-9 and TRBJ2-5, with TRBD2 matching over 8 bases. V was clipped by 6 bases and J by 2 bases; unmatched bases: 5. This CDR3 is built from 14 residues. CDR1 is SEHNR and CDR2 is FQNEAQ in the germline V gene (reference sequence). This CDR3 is CASRPGGRQETQYF. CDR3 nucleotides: TGTGCCAGCAGACCGGGGGGGCGGCAAGAGACCCAGTACTTC.

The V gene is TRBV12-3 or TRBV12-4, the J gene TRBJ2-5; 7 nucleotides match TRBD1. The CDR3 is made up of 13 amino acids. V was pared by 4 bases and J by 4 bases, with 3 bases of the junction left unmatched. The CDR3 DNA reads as TGTGCCAGCAGTTCAGGGGGTACAGAGACCCAGTACTTC. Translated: CASSSGGTETQYF.

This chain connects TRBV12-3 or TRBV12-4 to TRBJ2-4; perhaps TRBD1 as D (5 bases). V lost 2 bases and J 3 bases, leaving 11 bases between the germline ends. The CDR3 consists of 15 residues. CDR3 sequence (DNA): TGTGCCAGCAGTTTAAAGCAGGGTGGCAAAAACATTCAGTACTTC. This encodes CASSLKQGGKNIQYF.

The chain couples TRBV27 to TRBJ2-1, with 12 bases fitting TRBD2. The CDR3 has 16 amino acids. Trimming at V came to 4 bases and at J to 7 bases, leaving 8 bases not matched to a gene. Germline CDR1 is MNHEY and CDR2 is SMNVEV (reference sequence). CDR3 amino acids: CASSSGTSGFWNEQFF. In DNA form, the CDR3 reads TGTGCCAGCAGTTCGGGGACTAGCGGGTTCTGGAATGAGCAGTTCTTC.